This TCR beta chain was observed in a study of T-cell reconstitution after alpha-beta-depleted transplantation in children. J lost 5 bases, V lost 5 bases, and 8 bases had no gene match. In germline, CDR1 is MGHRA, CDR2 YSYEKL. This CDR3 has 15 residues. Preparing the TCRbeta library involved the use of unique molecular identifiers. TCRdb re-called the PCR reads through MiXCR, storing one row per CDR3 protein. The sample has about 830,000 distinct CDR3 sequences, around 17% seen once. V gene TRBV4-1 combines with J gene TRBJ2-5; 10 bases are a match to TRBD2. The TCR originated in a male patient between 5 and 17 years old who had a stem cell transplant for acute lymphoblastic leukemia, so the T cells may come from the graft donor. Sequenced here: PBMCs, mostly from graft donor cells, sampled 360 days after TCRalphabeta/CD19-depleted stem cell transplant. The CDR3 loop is CASSTPLAGVETQYF. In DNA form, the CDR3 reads TGCGCCAGCAGCACACCCCTAGCGGGAGTTGAGACCCAGTACTTC.